Given below is one T cell receptor (beta chain) in context. The source of the sample is a study of cytomegalovirus exposure and HLA in healthy donors. Primers for the PCR totalled 60 Vbeta and 13 Jbeta. Measured with immunoSEQ multiplex PCR; TCRdb has only the in-frame clones, and not every one. The sample holds about 59,000 clones; approximately 80% are singletons and the top ten take approximately 3.6%. Germline V CDR1 and CDR2: SGHDN, FVKESK. This CDR3 has 13 residues. Trimming removed 0 bases from V and 3 bases from J, with 6 bases in between. Input material: PBMCs. This sequence originates from a woman between 40 and 50 years old in good health and CMV-seronegative. The chain uses TRBV14 and TRBJ2-7, with D possibly matching TRBD1 (6 bases). This chain's CDR3 is CASSQEQGYEQYF. As DNA, the CDR3 is TGTGCCAGCAGCCAAGAACAGGGCTACGAGCAGTACTTC.